Below are 2 T cell receptor beta chains sequenced from a single sample in a study of T-cell memory formation after mild COVID-19. TCRdb fed the 5' RACE reads into MiXCR, producing one record per CDR3 protein. The table records about 560,000 distinct CDR3 sequences, roughly 17% of them present only once. Sample: PBMCs or a T cell subset sorted from them (not recorded which). The receptors derive from an adult woman who had mild COVID-19 (a few samples of this study predate the infection). Cell type and time point are not known.

This chain connects TRBV20-1 to TRBJ1-1; D gene ambiguous. CDR1 is DFQATT, CDR2 SNEGSKA, per germline (reference sequence). V dropped 5 bases and J dropped 1 base, with 14 bases sitting between them. This CDR3 contains 14 residues. The CDR3: CSAAQEGGNTEAFF. CDR3 nucleotide sequence: TGCAGTGCTGCCCAGGAGGGCGGGAACACTGAAGCTTTCTTT.

There are a few counts of this clonotype. In DNA form, the CDR3 reads TGTGCCAGCTCACAAAACGGGGAATCCTACGAGCAGTACTTC. As protein: CASSQNGESYEQYF. This chain joins TRBV18 and TRBJ2-7, with D perhaps matching TRBD2 (5 bases). With 4 bases removed from V and 1 base from J, the gap between germline ends came to 11 bases. Germline CDR1 is KGHSH and CDR2 is LQKENI. The CDR3 consists of 14 residues.